Below, 18 T cell receptor beta chains from the same sample are listed, as sequenced in a study of radiotherapy plus CTLA-4 blockade in lung cancer. TCRdb keeps only in-frame clones here, not all; method: immunoSEQ multiplex PCR. The table lists about 43,000 clones, approximately 67% of them singletons. Sequenced here: peripheral blood, sampled from a patient treated with radiotherapy plus ipilimumab. These receptors originate from a human donor with non-small cell lung cancer who had a partial response to radiotherapy plus ipilimumab.

CDR3 region: CASSRQGRSTEAFF. The CDR3 coding sequence is TGTGCCAGCAGTAGACAGGGAAGGAGCACTGAAGCTTTCTTT. J is TRBJ1-1 and V is TRBV6-1; 7 bases are a match to TRBD1. Trimming cost V 5 bases and J 4 bases; bases outside gene matches: 7. Germline lookup yields CDR1 MNHNS and CDR2 SASEGT. This CDR3 is built from 14 residues.

The V call is TRBV5-1, the J call TRBJ1-1, with D uncertain. CDR3 size: 14 residues. The V and J ends lost 3 bases and 3 bases respectively, with 12 bases between them. Germline loops: CDR1 SGHRS, CDR2 YFSETQ. The CDR3 region is CASSYRTGDTEAFF. CDR3 in DNA: TGCGCCAGCAGCTACCGGACTGGCGACACTGAAGCTTTCTTT.

This chain links TRBV29-1 with TRBJ1-1, with 7 nucleotides matching TRBD1. V gave up 7 bases and J gave up 1 base; unmatched junction bases: 6. The germline V gene has CDR1 SQVTM and CDR2 ANQGSEA. The CDR3 contains 13 residues. The chain's CDR3 is CSGHRDRNTEAFF. In DNA form, the CDR3 reads TGCAGCGGTCACCGGGACAGGAACACTGAAGCTTTCTTT.

This clone was counted a single time. V and J are TRBV7-9 and TRBJ2-2; D not resolved. Germline lookup yields CDR1 SEHNR and CDR2 FQNEAQ (reference sequence). The CDR3 runs to 14 residues. V was shortened by 5 bases and J by 6 bases, with 13 bases between the two germline ends. The CDR3 here is CASSPGSISGELFF. The DNA for the CDR3 is TGTGCCAGCAGCCCCGGGTCGATTTCCGGGGAGCTGTTTTTT. Full variable domain (rest looked up from reference TRBV7-9 and TRBJ2-2): DTGVSQNPRHKITKRGQNVTFRCDPISEHNRLYWYRQTLGQGPEFLTYFQNEAQLEKSRLLSDRFSAERPKGSFSTLEIQRTEQGDSAMYLCASSPGSISGELFFGEGSRLTVL.

This clone was observed a single time. This chain connects TRBV5-4 to TRBJ1-5, with 7 bases matching TRBD1. Trimming at V came to 0 bases and at J to 7 bases, leaving 13 bases not matched to a gene. Germline CDR1 SGHNT, CDR2 YYREEE (reference sequence). The CDR3 totals 17 residues. The CDR3 spells CASSLGPQGGSQQPQHF. The CDR3 coding sequence is TGTGCCAGCAGCTTGGGGCCCCAGGGGGGATCGCAGCAGCCCCAGCATTTT.

The table lists this clone with a few counts. The chain couples TRBV6-5 to TRBJ1-2, with D unclear. CDR3 size: 14 residues. V lost 5 bases to trimming and J lost 8 bases, with 18 bases between them. The germline CDR1 and CDR2 sequences are MNHEY and SVGAGI. The CDR3 coding sequence is TGTGCCAGCAGTGAAGTGGCAGACGCGAGGGGCTACACCTTC. It specifies CASSEVADARGYTF.

The CDR3 bases are TGCGCCAGCAGCTTGGAGGCAGGTTACTACGAGCAGTACTTC. Its protein is CASSLEAGYYEQYF. The genes are TRBV5-1 and TRBJ2-7, with D uncertain. Germline loops: CDR1 SGHRS, CDR2 YFSETQ. The V end lost 0 bases, the J end lost 3 bases, and 10 bases lay between the germline ends. This CDR3 is built from 14 residues.

This chain connects TRBV4-2 to TRBJ1-2; D not resolved. This CDR3 is 16 amino acids long. Germline CDR1 reads LGHNA; CDR2 reads YNFKEQ. V lost 7 bases and J lost 8, with 26 bases in between. The chain's CDR3 is CASTPPRGRGGKGYTF. CDR3 nucleotide sequence: TGTGCCAGCACCCCCCCGCGGGGTCGGGGAGGGAAGGGCTACACCTTC.

Comments on this clone: No DNA is shown, since the ends of the CDR3 on it are uncertain; the CDR3 is the one TCRdb lists. V and J are TRBV5-6 and TRBJ2-7; the D call of TRBD1 is as the table states it, not checked on the DNA. The CDR3 length equals 14 residues, ends included. Looked up from germline, CDR1 is SGHDT and CDR2 is YYEEEE. The CDR3 here is CASSFGQGAYEQCF.

In this sample, this clone turned up a few times. This chain links TRBV12-2 with TRBJ2-5; whether TRBD2, the table's D call, matches the DNA was not checked. TRBV12-2 is given as a pseudogene. This CDR3 region has 15 residues. CDR3 sequence: CASRPWTSGQETQYF. The CDR3 DNA reads as TGTGCAAGTCGCCCCTGGACTAGCGGACAAGAGACCCAGTACTTC.

The rearrangement uses TRBV19 and TRBJ1-2, with 8 bases lining up with TRBD1. The CDR3 has 14 residues. Germline-derived CDR1 and CDR2 are LNHDA and SQIVND (reference sequence). V was clipped by 6 bases and J by 2 bases; unmatched bases: 5. CDR3 region: CASRRQGMNYGYTF. DNA of the CDR3: TGTGCCAGTAGGCGACAGGGGATGAACTATGGCTACACCTTC.

The chain uses TRBV19 and TRBJ1-1; D is uncertain. V lost 11 bases to trimming and J lost 1 base, with 17 bases between them. The CDR3 totals 14 residues. Germline CDR1 LNHDA, CDR2 SQIVND (reference sequence). The CDR3 loop reads CAVTSRGWNTEAFF. CDR3 sequence (DNA): TGTGCCGTAACCTCTCGAGGGTGGAACACTGAAGCTTTCTTT.

The rearrangement uses TRBV6-6 and TRBJ1-3; possibly TRBD1 for D (5 bases). V gave up 0 bases and J gave up 0 bases, with 9 bases separating them. CDR1 and CDR2 from the germline V gene are MNHNY and SVGAGI (reference sequence). This CDR3 spans 16 amino acids. The CDR3 region is CASSYSSGISGNTIYF. The CDR3 nucleotides are TGTGCCAGCAGTTACTCGTCAGGGATCTCTGGAAACACCATATATTTT.

This chain links TRBV5-1 with TRBJ2-7; TRBD1 aligns across 9 bases. Germline lookup yields CDR1 SGHRS and CDR2 YFSETQ. The CDR3 has 13 amino acids. Trimming cost V 8 bases and J 4 bases; bases outside gene matches: 7. The CDR3 bases are TGCGCCAGTATGGGACAGGGAAGGTACGAGCAGTACTTC. Translation: CASMGQGRYEQYF. Based on the CDR3 plus reference TRBV5-1 and TRBJ2-7, the full variable domain is KAGVTQTPRYLIKTRGQQVTLSCSPISGHRSVSWYQQTPGQGLQFLFEYFSETQRNKGNFPGRFSGRQFSNSRSEMNVSTLELGDSALYLCASMGQGRYEQYFGPGTRLTVT.

The chain employs TRBV18 and TRBJ2-7; D ambiguous. The V gene's germline CDR1 is KGHSH and CDR2 LQKENI. The ends were cut back, 0 bases at V and 0 bases at J, with 9 bases in the middle. CDR3 length: 15 residues. The DNA for the CDR3 is TGTGCCAGCTCACCACCGAACAGAGCCTCCTACGAGCAGTACTTC. This encodes CASSPPNRASYEQYF.

This chain joins TRBV19 and TRBJ2-7, with TRBD1 matching over 7 bases. In germline, CDR1 is LNHDA, CDR2 SQIVND (reference sequence). Trimming removed 4 bases from V and 2 bases from J; junction bases left unmatched: 5. The CDR3 spans 14 residues. The CDR3 region is CASSKGQQTYEQYF. CDR3 nucleotide sequence: TGTGCCAGTAGTAAGGGACAGCAAACCTACGAGCAGTACTTC.

The CDR3 DNA reads TGTGCCAGCAGCTGCGGGACAGCTCGACCACGGAACACTGAAGCTTTCTTT. It codes for CASSCGTARPRNTEAFF. This chain connects TRBV21-1 to TRBJ1-1; the table gives TRBD1 as D, unverified against the DNA. TRBV21-1 is a recognized pseudogene. This CDR3 comprises 17 residues.

The V and J genes are TRBV6-5 and TRBJ2-5; 7 bases map to TRBD1. The end of the DNA aligns better with TRBJ2-7, so the J call may be wrong. Germline CDR1 reads MNHEY; CDR2 reads SVGAGI. The CDR3 has 14 amino acids. The DNA of the CDR3 is TGTGCCAGCAGTCCGGCTGGACAGGCCTACGAGCAGTACTTC. This gives the protein CASSPAGQAYEQYF.